This passage covers 17 T cell receptor beta chains from one sample sequenced in a study of T cells in Graves' hyperthyroidism and ophthalmopathy. Amplified TCR beta CDR3 regions came from RNA transcripts. The HTBI primer set drove a first-round RT-PCR of the TCR CDR3. MiXCR was run by TCRdb on the multiplex PCR reads, yielding one entry per CDR3 protein. The sample has hundreds of thousands of distinct CDR3 sequences, roughly 14% seen once; the top ten hold roughly an eighth. Material for sequencing was blood. These receptors came from a woman in her fifties or sixties with Graves' ophthalmopathy.

This clonotype was picked up many times. This chain joins TRBV13 and TRBJ2-1; 7 bases match TRBD1. V shed 5 bases and J 3 bases; nucleotides not matched to a gene: 7. Germline CDR1 and CDR2: PRHDT and FYEKMQ (reference sequence). The CDR3 is 15 residues long. The CDR3 loop reads CASSQTGSGYNEQFF. The CDR3 DNA reads as TGTGCCAGCAGCCAGACAGGGTCAGGCTACAATGAGCAGTTCTTC.

CDR3 DNA sequence: TGCGCCAGCAGCCAGGTACTAGCGAGGAATGAGCAGTTCTTC. This gives the protein CASSQVLARNEQFF. The chain employs TRBV4-3 and TRBJ2-1, with 7 bases matching TRBD2. This CDR3 is 14 amino acids long. Trimming at V came to 3 bases and at J to 7 bases, leaving 6 bases not matched to a gene. Germline CDR1 LGHNA, CDR2 YSLEER.

The chain recombines TRBV28 with TRBJ2-7; 8 nucleotides align to TRBD1. With 2 bases clipped from V and 7 bases from J, the junction kept 7 bases outside the gene matches. The CDR3 has 14 residues. CDR1 is MDHEN, CDR2 SYDVKM, per germline. Written as DNA, the CDR3 is TGTGCCAGCAGTTTAGTGGACAGGGTCAAGGAGCAGTACTTC. Translation: CASSLVDRVKEQYF.

This clonotype was counted many times. This chain joins TRBV18 and TRBJ2-1, with D tentatively TRBD1 (5 bases). The CDR3 is 15 amino acids. V lost 2 bases and J lost 5, with 13 bases in between. Germline V lookup: CDR1 KGHSH, CDR2 LQKENI. This CDR3 is CASSPLTGVNNEQFF. The CDR3 nucleotides read TGTGCCAGCTCACCATTAACAGGTGTAAACAATGAGCAGTTCTTC.

This clonotype was counted many times. The chain employs TRBV11-2 and TRBJ2-2; D might be TRBD1 (5 bases). This CDR3 region has 15 residues. Trimming cost V 3 bases and J 0 bases, with 8 bases left between them. Germline assignment: CDR1 SGHAT and CDR2 FQNNGV. This chain's CDR3 is CASSFTDTNTGELFF. CDR3 nucleotides: TGTGCCAGCAGCTTCACGGACACGAACACCGGGGAGCTGTTTTTT. Combining the CDR3 with reference TRBV11-2 and TRBJ2-2 gives the whole variable domain EAGVAQSPRYKIIEKRQSVAFWCNPISGHATLYWYQQILGQGPKLLIQFQNNGVVDDSQLPKDRFSAERLKGVDSTLKIQPAKLEDSAVYLCASSFTDTNTGELFFGEGSRLTVL.

Ten or more counts support this clonotype. The chain joins TRBV12-3 or TRBV12-4 to TRBJ1-1; D gene unclear. The V end was cut by 3 bases, the J end by 7 bases, with 6 bases between. The length of the CDR3 is 11 residues. The CDR3 DNA is TGTGCCAGCAGTTTTCATAGTGAAGCTTTCTTT. Translation gives CASSFHSEAFF.

This clonotype has more than one count but fewer than ten. This rearrangement joins TRBV29-1 to TRBJ2-2; tentatively, D is TRBD1 (6 bases). Trimming pared 3 bases from V and 7 bases from J, leaving 12 bases between. The CDR3 length is 13 residues. The germline V gene encodes CDR1 SQVTM and CDR2 ANQGSEA. The DNA of the CDR3 is TGCAGCGTTGAGGGGGACATCATCGGGGAGCTGTTTTTT. It codes for CSVEGDIIGELFF.

This clonotype occurred a few times. The chain employs TRBV27 and TRBJ2-7; tentatively, D is TRBD2 (7 bases). CDR1 is MNHEY, CDR2 SMNVEV, per germline (reference sequence). This CDR3 contains 16 residues. V was trimmed by 5 bases and J by 3 bases, leaving 20 bases between them. CDR3 in DNA: TGTGCCAGCAGTCACAATGTCTGGGGAGGGGGCTACGAGCAGTACTTC. Protein product: CASSHNVWGGGYEQYF.

This clonotype was detected ten times or more. The chain carries TRBV12-3 or TRBV12-4 and TRBJ2-5; no reliable D call. The V and J ends lost 3 bases and 0 bases respectively, with 5 bases between them. The CDR3 length is 13 residues. For the CDR3, the DNA is TGTGCCAGCAGTTTGAACTACCAAGAGACCCAGTACTTC. It translates to CASSLNYQETQYF.

The rearrangement joins TRBV9 to TRBJ2-1, with 7 bases matching TRBD2. The trim removed 4 bases at V and 8 bases at J, leaving 15 bases unmatched. This CDR3 spans 16 amino acids. CDR1 is SGDLS, CDR2 YYNGEE, per germline. CDR3 region: CASSREWASGADEQFF. The CDR3, as DNA: TGTGCCAGCAGCCGCGAGTGGGCTAGCGGCGCGGATGAGCAGTTCTTC.

This clonotype was detected ten times or more. The chain joins TRBV7-2 to TRBJ1-5; D ambiguous. Deletions cut 0 bases from V and 4 bases from J, with 4 bases between. The germline V gene has CDR1 SGHTA and CDR2 FQGNSA. This CDR3 is 13 amino acids long. CDR3 residues: CASSLAQNQPQHF. The CDR3 bases are TGTGCCAGCAGCTTAGCCCAAAATCAGCCCCAGCATTTT.

V is TRBV18 and J is TRBJ1-3; the match to TRBD1 covers 8 bases. The germline gives CDR1 KGHSH, CDR2 LQKENI. CDR3 length: 16 amino acids. V dropped 3 bases and J dropped 0; count of bases not matched to a gene: 4. As DNA, the CDR3 is TGTGCCAGCTCACCTAACAGGGGGAGCTCTGGAAACACCATATATTTT. Translating it yields CASSPNRGSSGNTIYF.

In this sample, this clonotype turned up many times. The chain carries TRBV3-1 and TRBJ1-1; D might be TRBD1 (5 bases). This CDR3 spans 16 amino acids. The V and J ends lost 1 base and 3 bases respectively, with 15 bases between them. Germline assignment: CDR1 LGHDT and CDR2 YNNKEL (reference sequence). CDR3 loop: CASSQAGTGVDTEAFF. CDR3 DNA: TGTGCCAGCAGCCAAGCGGGGACTGGAGTGGACACTGAAGCTTTCTTT.

The chain joins TRBV19 to TRBJ2-1, with a weak D call TRBD1 (6 bases). CDR3 size: 12 residues. Per germline, CDR1 LNHDA and CDR2 SQIVND (reference sequence). V shed 5 bases and J shed 9 bases, with 11 bases lying between them. The CDR3 coding sequence is TGTGCCAGTAGTCCACAGGGCAGTGAGCAGTTCTTC. Translation: CASSPQGSEQFF.

This clonotype was seen only a few times. J is TRBJ1-5 and V is TRBV7-3; D gene uncertain. Trimming took 5 bases from V and 3 from J, leaving 8 bases between them. The CDR3 spans 13 residues. Per the germline V gene, CDR1 is SGHTA and CDR2 is FQGTGA. CDR3 protein: CASSSGHNQPQHF. The CDR3 DNA follows: TGTGCCAGCAGCAGCGGGCACAATCAGCCCCAGCATTTT.

This chain connects TRBV20-1 to TRBJ2-2; TRBD2 aligns across 10 bases. The CDR3 has 17 residues. The trim removed 0 bases at V and 3 bases at J, leaving 7 bases unmatched. Germline CDR1 is DFQATT and CDR2 is SNEGSKA (reference sequence). In DNA, the CDR3 is TGCAGTGCTAGAGATCGCCGTAGCGGGAGGCACACCGGGGAGCTGTTTTTT. It is translated as CSARDRRSGRHTGELFF.

This clonotype was detected ten times or more. The junction differs from germline at one of its ends, possibly a read error. The genes are TRBV12-3 or TRBV12-4 and TRBJ2-5; 12 nucleotides line up with TRBD2. CDR3 length equals 15 residues. The DNA for the CDR3 is TGTGCCAGCAGTCTAGCGGGAGGGCCTGAGGAGACCCAGTACTTC. This codes for CASSLAGGPEETQYF.